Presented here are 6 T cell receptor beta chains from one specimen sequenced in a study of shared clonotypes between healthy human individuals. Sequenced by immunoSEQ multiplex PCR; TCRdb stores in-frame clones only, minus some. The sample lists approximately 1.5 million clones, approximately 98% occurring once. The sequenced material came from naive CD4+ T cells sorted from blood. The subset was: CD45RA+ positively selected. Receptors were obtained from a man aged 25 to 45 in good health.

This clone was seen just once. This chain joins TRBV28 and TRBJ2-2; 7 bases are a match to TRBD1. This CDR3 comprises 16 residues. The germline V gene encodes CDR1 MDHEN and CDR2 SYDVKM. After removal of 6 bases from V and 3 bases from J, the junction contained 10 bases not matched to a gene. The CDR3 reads CASRSRQGLDTGELFF. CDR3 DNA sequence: TGTGCCAGCAGATCTCGACAGGGTTTGGACACCGGGGAGCTGTTTTTT.

Here the CDR3 reads CASSYQLAVYNEQFF. Here the CDR3 DNA reads TGTGCCAGCAGTTACCAGCTAGCAGTATACAATGAGCAGTTCTTC. The chain joins TRBV6-5 to TRBJ2-1, with a possible D match to TRBD2 (5 bases). V was trimmed by 2 bases and J by 4 bases, leaving 12 bases between them. The CDR3 is 15 residues long. The germline V gene has CDR1 MNHEY and CDR2 SVGAGI.

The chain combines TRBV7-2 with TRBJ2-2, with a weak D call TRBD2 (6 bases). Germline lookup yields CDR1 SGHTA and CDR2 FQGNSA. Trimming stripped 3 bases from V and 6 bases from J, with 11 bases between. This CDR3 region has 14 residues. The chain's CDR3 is CASSLLGTAGELFF. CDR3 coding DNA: TGTGCCAGCAGCTTGTTAGGGACTGCCGGGGAGCTGTTTTTT.

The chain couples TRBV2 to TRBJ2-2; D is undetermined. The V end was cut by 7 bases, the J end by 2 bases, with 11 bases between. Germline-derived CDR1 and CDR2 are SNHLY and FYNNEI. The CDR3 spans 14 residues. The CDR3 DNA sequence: TGTGCCAGCAAGTGGCAGACCAACACCGGGGAGCTGTTTTTT. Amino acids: CASKWQTNTGELFF.

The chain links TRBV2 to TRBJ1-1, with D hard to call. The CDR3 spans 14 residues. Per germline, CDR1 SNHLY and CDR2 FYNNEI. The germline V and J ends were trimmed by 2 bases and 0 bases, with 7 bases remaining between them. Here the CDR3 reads CASSENGVNTEAFF. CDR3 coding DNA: TGTGCCAGCAGTGAAAACGGGGTGAACACTGAAGCTTTCTTT.

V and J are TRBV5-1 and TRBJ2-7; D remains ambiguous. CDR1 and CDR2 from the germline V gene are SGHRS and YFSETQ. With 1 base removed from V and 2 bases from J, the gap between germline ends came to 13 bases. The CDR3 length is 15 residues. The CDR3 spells CASSLLLGQAYEQYF. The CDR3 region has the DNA TGCGCCAGCAGCTTGCTCCTGGGCCAGGCCTACGAGCAGTACTTC.